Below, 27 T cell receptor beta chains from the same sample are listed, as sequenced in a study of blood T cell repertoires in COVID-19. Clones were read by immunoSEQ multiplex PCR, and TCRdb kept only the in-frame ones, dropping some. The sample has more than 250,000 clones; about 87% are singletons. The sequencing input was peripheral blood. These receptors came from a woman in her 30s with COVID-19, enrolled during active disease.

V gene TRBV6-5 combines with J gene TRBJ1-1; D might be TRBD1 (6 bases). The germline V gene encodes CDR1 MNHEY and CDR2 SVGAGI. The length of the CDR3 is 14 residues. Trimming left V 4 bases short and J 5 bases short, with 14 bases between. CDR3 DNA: TGTGCCAGCAGTTCTTGGACAGCGGAAACTGAAGCTTTCTTT. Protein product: CASSSWTAETEAFF.

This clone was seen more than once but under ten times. The CDR3, as DNA: TGTGCCATCAGTGAGTCCTCGTCTGAAGCTTTCTTT. This translates into CAISESSSEAFF. This chain uses TRBV10-3 with TRBJ1-1; D unclear. The CDR3 sequence is 12 residues long. Trimming stripped 0 bases from V and 6 bases from J, with 5 bases between. Germline lookup yields CDR1 ENHRY and CDR2 SYGVKD.

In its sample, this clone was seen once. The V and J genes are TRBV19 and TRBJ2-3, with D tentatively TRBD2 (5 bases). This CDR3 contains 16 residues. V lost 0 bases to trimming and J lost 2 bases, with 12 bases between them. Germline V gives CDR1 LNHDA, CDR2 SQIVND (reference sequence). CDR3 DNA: TGTGCCAGTAGTATAGACGGAGGCTACTTCACAGATACGCAGTATTTT. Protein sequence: CASSIDGGYFTDTQYF.

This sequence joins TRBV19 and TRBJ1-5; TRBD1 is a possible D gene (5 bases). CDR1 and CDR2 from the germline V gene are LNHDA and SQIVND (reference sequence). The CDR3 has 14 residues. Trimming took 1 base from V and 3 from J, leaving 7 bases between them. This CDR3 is CASSIGQLNQPQHF. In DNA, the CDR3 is TGTGCCAGTAGTATAGGACAGCTCAATCAGCCCCAGCATTTT.

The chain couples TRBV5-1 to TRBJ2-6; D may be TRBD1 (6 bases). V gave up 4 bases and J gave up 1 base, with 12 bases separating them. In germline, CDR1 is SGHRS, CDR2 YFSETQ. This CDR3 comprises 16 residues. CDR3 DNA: TGCGCCAGCAGCACGGACAGACGATCTGGGGCCAACGTCCTGACTTTC. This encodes CASSTDRRSGANVLTF.

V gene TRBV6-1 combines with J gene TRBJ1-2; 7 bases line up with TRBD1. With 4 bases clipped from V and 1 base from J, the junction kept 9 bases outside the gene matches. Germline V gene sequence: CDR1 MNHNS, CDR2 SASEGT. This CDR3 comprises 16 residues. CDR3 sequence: CASSVPDSGGNYGYTF. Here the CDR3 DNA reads TGTGCCAGCAGTGTTCCAGATTCAGGGGGTAACTATGGCTACACCTTC.

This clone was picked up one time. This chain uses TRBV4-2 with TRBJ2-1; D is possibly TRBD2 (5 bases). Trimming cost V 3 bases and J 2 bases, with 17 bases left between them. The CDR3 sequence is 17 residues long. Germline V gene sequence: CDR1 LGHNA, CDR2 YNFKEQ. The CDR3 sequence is CASSQRLGVQAYNEQFF. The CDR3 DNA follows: TGTGCCAGCAGCCAGAGACTGGGAGTGCAAGCCTACAATGAGCAGTTCTTC.

This CDR3 reads CASSSFGTSEAKNIQYF. DNA for the CDR3: TGTGCCAGCAGCTCGTTCGGGACTAGCGAGGCCAAAAACATTCAGTACTTC. The chain carries TRBV7-9 and TRBJ2-4; TRBD2 agrees at 10 bases. V lost 4 bases and J lost 1; bases outside the gene matches: 7. This CDR3 has 17 amino acids. Germline CDR1 SEHNR, CDR2 FQNEAQ (reference sequence).

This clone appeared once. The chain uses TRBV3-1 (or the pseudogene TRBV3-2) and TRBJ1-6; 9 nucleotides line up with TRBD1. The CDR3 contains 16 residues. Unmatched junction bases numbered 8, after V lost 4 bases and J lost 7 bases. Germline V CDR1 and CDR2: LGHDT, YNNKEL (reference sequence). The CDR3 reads CASSRWTGAVNSPLHF. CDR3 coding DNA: TGTGCCAGCAGCCGGTGGACAGGGGCCGTAAATTCACCCCTCCACTTT.

CDR3 bases: TGTGCCAGTAGTCCCGCCGGAGACAGGGGGCCTGAAGCTTTCTTT. It translates to CASSPAGDRGPEAFF. V gene TRBV19 combines with J gene TRBJ1-1, with 10 bases matching TRBD1. Germline trimming cut 5 bases from V and 6 bases from J; bases unmatched to any gene: 9. The CDR3 consists of 15 residues. CDR1 is LNHDA, CDR2 SQIVND, per germline (reference sequence).

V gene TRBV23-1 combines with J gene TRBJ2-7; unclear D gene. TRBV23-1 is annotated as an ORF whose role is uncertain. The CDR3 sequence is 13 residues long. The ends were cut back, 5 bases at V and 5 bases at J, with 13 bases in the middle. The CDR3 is CASSESSSHEQYV. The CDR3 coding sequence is TGCGCCAGCAGTGAGTCAAGCTCGCACGAGCAGTACGTC.

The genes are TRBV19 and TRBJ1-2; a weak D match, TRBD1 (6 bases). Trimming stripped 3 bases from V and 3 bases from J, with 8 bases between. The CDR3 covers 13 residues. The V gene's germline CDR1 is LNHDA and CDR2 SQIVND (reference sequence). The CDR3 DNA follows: TGTGCCAGTAGTATTCCAGGGGACTATGGCTACACCTTC. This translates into CASSIPGDYGYTF.

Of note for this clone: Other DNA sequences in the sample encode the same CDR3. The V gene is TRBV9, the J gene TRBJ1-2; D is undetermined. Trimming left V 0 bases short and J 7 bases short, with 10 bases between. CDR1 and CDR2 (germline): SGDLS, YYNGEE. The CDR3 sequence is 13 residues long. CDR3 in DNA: TGTGCCAGCAGCGTAGGTCCCACGGGTGGCTACACCTTC. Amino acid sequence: CASSVGPTGGYTF.

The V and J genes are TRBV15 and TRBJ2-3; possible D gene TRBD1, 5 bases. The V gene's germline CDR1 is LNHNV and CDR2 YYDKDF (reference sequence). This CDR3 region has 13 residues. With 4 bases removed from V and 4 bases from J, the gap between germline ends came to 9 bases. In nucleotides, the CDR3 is TGTGCCACCAGCAACCAGGGCTCAGATACGCAGTATTTT. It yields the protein CATSNQGSDTQYF.

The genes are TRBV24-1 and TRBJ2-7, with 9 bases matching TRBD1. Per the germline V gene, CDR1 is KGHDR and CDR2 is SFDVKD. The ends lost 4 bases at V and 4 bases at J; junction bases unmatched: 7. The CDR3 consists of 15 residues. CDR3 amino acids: CATSESGTGIYEQYF. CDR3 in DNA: TGTGCCACCAGTGAGTCCGGGACAGGGATATACGAGCAGTACTTC.

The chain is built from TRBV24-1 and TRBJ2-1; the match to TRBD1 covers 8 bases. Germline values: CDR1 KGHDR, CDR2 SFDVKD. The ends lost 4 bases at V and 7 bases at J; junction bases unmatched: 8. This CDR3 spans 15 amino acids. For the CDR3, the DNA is TGTGCCACCAGTGAATTGGGACAGGATGGTAATGAGCAGTTCTTC. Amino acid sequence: CATSELGQDGNEQFF.

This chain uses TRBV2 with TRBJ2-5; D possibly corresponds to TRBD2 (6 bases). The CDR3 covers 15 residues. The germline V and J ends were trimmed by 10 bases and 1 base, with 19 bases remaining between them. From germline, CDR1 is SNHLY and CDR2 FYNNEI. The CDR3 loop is CATLEGSGVQETQYF. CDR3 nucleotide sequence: TGTGCCACCCTCGAGGGTAGCGGTGTCCAAGAGACCCAGTACTTC.

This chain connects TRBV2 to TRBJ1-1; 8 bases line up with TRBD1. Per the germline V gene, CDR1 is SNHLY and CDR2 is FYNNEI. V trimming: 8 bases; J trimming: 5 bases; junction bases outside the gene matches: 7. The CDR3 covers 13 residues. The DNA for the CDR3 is TGTGCCAGCGGAGCAGGGGGCATGACTGAAGCTTTCTTT. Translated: CASGAGGMTEAFF. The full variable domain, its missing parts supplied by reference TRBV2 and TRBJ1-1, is EPEVTQTPSHQVTQMGQEVILRCVPISNHLYFYWYRQILGQKVEFLVSFYNNEISEKSEIFDDQFSVERPDGSNFTLKIRSTKLEDSAMYFCASGAGGMTEAFFGQGTRLTVV.

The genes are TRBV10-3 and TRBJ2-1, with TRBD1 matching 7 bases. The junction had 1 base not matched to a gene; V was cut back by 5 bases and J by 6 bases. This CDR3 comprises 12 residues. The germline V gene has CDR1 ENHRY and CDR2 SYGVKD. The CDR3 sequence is CAISWDSNEQFF. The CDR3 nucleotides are TGTGCCATCAGTTGGGACAGCAATGAGCAGTTCTTC.

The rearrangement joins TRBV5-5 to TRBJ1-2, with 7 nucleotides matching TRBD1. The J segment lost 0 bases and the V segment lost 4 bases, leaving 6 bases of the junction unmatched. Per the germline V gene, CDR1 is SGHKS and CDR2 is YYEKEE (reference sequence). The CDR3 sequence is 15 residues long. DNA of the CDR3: TGTGCCAGCAGCCCACAGGGGTTCACTAACTATGGCTACACCTTC. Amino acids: CASSPQGFTNYGYTF.

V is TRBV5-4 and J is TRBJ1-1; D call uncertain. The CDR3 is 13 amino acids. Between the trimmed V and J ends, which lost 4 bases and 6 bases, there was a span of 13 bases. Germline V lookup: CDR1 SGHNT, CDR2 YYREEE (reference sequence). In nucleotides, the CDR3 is TGTGCCAGCAGCACGGCCACAGTGCCTGAAGCTTTCTTT. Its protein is CASSTATVPEAFF. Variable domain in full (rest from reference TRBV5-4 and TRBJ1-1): ETGVTQSPTHLIKTRGQQVTLRCSSQSGHNTVSWYQQALGQGPQFIFQYYREEENGRGNFPPRFSGLQFPNYSSELNVNALELDDSALYLCASSTATVPEAFFGQGTRLTVV.

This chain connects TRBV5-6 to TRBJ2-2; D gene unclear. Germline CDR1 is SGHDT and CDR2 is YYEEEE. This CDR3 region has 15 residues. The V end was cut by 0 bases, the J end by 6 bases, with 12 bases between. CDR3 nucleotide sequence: TGTGCCAGCAGCTTGGGCCTGAGAGGCGCCGGGGAGCTGTTTTTT. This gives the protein CASSLGLRGAGELFF.

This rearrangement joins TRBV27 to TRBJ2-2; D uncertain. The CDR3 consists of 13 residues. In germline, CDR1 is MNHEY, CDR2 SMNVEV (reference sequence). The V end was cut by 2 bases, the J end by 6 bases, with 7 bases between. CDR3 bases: TGTGCCAGCAGTTTAATCCAGGCCGGGGAGCTGTTTTTT. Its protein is CASSLIQAGELFF.

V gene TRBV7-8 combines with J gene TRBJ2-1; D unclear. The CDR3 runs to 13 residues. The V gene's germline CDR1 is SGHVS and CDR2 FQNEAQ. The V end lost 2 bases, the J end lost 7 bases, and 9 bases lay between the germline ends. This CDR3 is CASSLTMINEQFF. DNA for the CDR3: TGTGCCAGCAGCTTAACTATGATAAATGAGCAGTTCTTC.

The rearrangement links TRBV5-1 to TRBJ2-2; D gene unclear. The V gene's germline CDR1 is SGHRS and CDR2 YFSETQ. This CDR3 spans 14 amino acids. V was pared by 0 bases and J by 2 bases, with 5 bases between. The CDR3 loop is CASSLGANTGELFF. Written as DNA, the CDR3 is TGCGCCAGCAGCTTGGGAGCAAACACCGGGGAGCTGTTTTTT. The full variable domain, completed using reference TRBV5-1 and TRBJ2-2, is KAGVTQTPRYLIKTRGQQVTLSCSPISGHRSVSWYQQTPGQGLQFLFEYFSETQRNKGNFPGRFSGRQFSNSRSEMNVSTLELGDSALYLCASSLGANTGELFFGEGSRLTVL.

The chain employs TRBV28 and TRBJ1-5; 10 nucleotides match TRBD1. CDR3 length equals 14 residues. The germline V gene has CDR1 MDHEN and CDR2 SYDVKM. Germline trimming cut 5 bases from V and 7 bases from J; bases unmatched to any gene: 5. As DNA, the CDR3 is TGTGCCAGCAGTCCCGGGACAGGGGAGCAGCCCCAGCATTTT. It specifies CASSPGTGEQPQHF.

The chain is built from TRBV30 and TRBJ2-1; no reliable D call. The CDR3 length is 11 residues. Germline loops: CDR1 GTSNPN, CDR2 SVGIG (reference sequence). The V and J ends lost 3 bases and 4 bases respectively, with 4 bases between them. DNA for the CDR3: TGTGCCTGGAGACTTTACAATGAGCAGTTCTTC. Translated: CAWRLYNEQFF.